These 17 T cell receptor beta chains originate from one sample sequenced in a study of regulatory T cells in long-lasting Graves disease. With iRepertoire HTBI primers and Arm-PCR of CDR3 regions, TCR beta libraries were built. TCRdb reprocessed the multiplex PCR reads via MiXCR and lists one record per CDR3 protein. Seen here are 700,000 or so distinct CDR3 sequences, about 30% observed once, and the top ten hold 40% to 55%. Time point here: persistent/refractory GD, antithyroid drugs over 5 years with positive TRAb. Preparation of the TCR library used RNA extracted from PBMCs. The material sequenced was peripheral blood mononuclear cells (PBMCs), taken when the disease was refractory, from a patient treated with antithyroid drugs. The receptors come from a female donor with Graves disease.

This chain connects TRBV11-2 to TRBJ2-3; 12 bases are shared with TRBD2. CDR1 SGHAT and CDR2 FQNNGV come from the germline V gene. This CDR3 is built from 16 residues. Trimming cost V 4 bases and J 3 bases; bases outside gene matches: 5. The CDR3 region has the DNA TGTGCCAGCAGCTCGACTAGCGGGAGCTTGACAGATACGCAGTATTTT. This translates into CASSSTSGSLTDTQYF.

The chain is built from TRBV6-1 and TRBJ1-1, with TRBD1 as a possible D gene (5 bases). The germline CDR1 and CDR2 sequences are MNHNS and SASEGT. The CDR3 length is 14 residues. The germline V and J ends were trimmed by 8 bases and 7 bases, with 20 bases remaining between them. CDR3 residues: CASSLASSGGEAFF. The CDR3 bases are TGTGCCAGCTCGCTGGCCAGCTCGGGGGGTGAAGCTTTCTTT.

The table lists this clonotype with many counts. The V gene is TRBV12-3 or TRBV12-4, the J gene TRBJ2-7; the D is unclear. Trimming removed 4 bases at V and 0 bases at J, with 10 bases between. The CDR3 is made up of 14 amino acids. For the CDR3, the DNA is TGTGCCAGCAGTTCCCCCGACCTCTCCTACGAGCAGTACTTC. This encodes CASSSPDLSYEQYF.

This clonotype has ten or more counts. It is unclear where the CDR3 begins or ends on the DNA, so no DNA is shown, and the CDR3 is as TCRdb lists it. The chain couples TRBV2 to TRBJ1-2. Germline V gene sequence: CDR1 SNHLY, CDR2 FYNNEI. The CDR3 sequence runs 14 residues, both termini included. CDR3 in amino acids: CASSEAAVLRFVGF.

This clonotype was counted a few times. The chain couples TRBV5-1 to TRBJ1-2; no clear D gene. Trimming pared 0 bases from V and 4 bases from J, leaving 10 bases between. Germline CDR1 SGHRS, CDR2 YFSETQ. CDR3 size: 14 residues. This CDR3 is CASSLENIAYGYTF. The CDR3 DNA reads TGCGCCAGCAGCTTGGAGAACATCGCCTATGGCTACACCTTC.

There are a few counts of this clonotype. The chain couples TRBV6-2 or TRBV6-3 to TRBJ2-7; the D gene is possibly TRBD2 (5 bases). Trimming removed 2 bases from V and 0 bases from J, with 8 bases in between. The germline V gene has CDR1 MNHEY and CDR2 SVGEGT. The CDR3 loop spans 14 amino acids. The CDR3 DNA sequence: TGTGCCAGCAGTTACGTGGCGGGCTCCTACGAGCAGTACTTC. Residues: CASSYVAGSYEQYF.

This clonotype was counted at least ten times. The chain couples TRBV28 to TRBJ1-5; 8 nucleotides match TRBD1. Germline CDR1 and CDR2: MDHEN and SYDVKM. V lost 3 bases to trimming and J lost 4 bases; unmatched junction nucleotides: 5. The CDR3 length is 15 residues. The CDR3 region has the DNA TGTGCCAGCAGTTTGCAGACAGGGGCGAATCAGCCCCAGCATTTT. Protein product: CASSLQTGANQPQHF.

This clonotype was picked up one time. The DNA of the CDR3 is TGTGCCAGCAGCTCCACGGACAGGGCAGTTGTTGAAGCTTTCTTT. Translated, it gives CASSSTDRAVVEAFF. The rearrangement links TRBV7-2 to TRBJ1-1; TRBD1 matches 8 bases. CDR1 is SGHTA, CDR2 FQGNSA, per germline. The CDR3 totals 15 residues. The trim removed 4 bases at V and 7 bases at J, leaving 11 bases unmatched. The complete variable domain, with remaining parts taken from reference TRBV7-2 and TRBJ1-1, reads GAGVSQSPSNKVTEKGKDVELRCDPISGHTALYWYRQSLGQGLEFLIYFQGNSAPDKSGLPSDRFSAERTGGSVSTLTIQRTQQEDSAVYLCASSSTDRAVVEAFFGQGTRLTVV.

This clonotype has just a few counts. The V and J genes are TRBV7-9 and TRBJ1-4; D uncertain. CDR1 is SEHNR, CDR2 FQNEAQ, per germline (reference sequence). Between the trimmed V and J ends, which lost 3 bases and 1 base, there was a span of 9 bases. The CDR3 loop spans 15 amino acids. The CDR3: CASSFPVRTNEKLFF. CDR3 coding DNA: TGTGCCAGCAGCTTCCCGGTGAGAACTAATGAAAAACTGTTTTTT.

Concerning this clonotype itself: A read error may produce the germline difference seen at one junction end. The chain uses TRBV6-1 and TRBJ1-1; 8 bases fit TRBD1. CDR3 length: 13 amino acids. Germline-derived CDR1 and CDR2 are MNHNS and SASEGT. The CDR3 sequence: CASRTDGTGFGFF. The DNA of the CDR3 is TGTGCCAGCAGAACCGACGGGACAGGCTTCGGTTTTTTT.

This clonotype has a count of ten or more. V usage is TRBV11-2 and J usage is TRBJ2-5; 10 nucleotides align to TRBD2. Germline values: CDR1 SGHAT, CDR2 FQNNGV. Germline trimming cut 2 bases from V and 0 bases from J; bases unmatched to any gene: 9. There are 18 residues in the CDR3. CDR3 sequence (DNA): TGTGCCAGCAGCTTACTCCTACCGGGACTAGCGCACCAAGAGACCCAGTACTTC. It codes for CASSLLLPGLAHQETQYF. The complete variable domain, with remaining parts taken from reference TRBV11-2 and TRBJ2-5, reads EAGVAQSPRYKIIEKRQSVAFWCNPISGHATLYWYQQILGQGPKLLIQFQNNGVVDDSQLPKDRFSAERLKGVDSTLKIQPAKLEDSAVYLCASSLLLPGLAHQETQYFGPGTRLLVL.

Written as DNA, the CDR3 is TGCGCCAGCAGCTTGGCATCAGGGGGTTCACCCCTCCACTTT. As protein: CASSLASGGSPLHF. The chain has TRBV5-1 and TRBJ1-6; TRBD1 matches at 7 bases. The CDR3 consists of 14 residues. Germline V gene data show CDR1 as SGHRS and CDR2 as YFSETQ. Trimming at V came to 0 bases and at J to 9 bases, leaving 3 bases not matched to a gene.

In its sample, this clonotype was seen many times. The chain recombines TRBV12-3 or TRBV12-4 with TRBJ1-2, with D possibly TRBD1 on 6 matching bases. This CDR3 contains 14 residues. Trimming took off 6 bases at V and 7 bases at J, with 18 bases between the two ends. The CDR3 protein is CASSPRNRESGYTF. As DNA, the CDR3 is TGTGCCAGCAGCCCCCGAAACAGGGAAAGTGGCTACACCTTC.

This chain connects TRBV12-3 or TRBV12-4 to TRBJ2-5; TRBD1 or TRBD2 may be the D gene (5 bases each). The J call may be in error: the DNA end matches TRBJ2-1 better. The CDR3 spans 14 residues. The CDR3 spells CASSSGLAGNEQFF. The DNA for the CDR3 is TGTGCCAGCAGTTCGGGGCTAGCCGGCAATGAGCAGTTCTTC.

In its sample, this clonotype was seen a few times. The chain is built from TRBV12-3 or TRBV12-4 and TRBJ1-4; D not certain. Trimming shortened V by 8 bases and J by 7 bases, and 11 bases separated the two germline ends. The CDR3 contains 12 residues. CDR3 region: CASGQVAEKLFF. CDR3 DNA: TGTGCCAGCGGCCAGGTCGCTGAAAAACTGTTTTTT.

The chain has TRBV15 and TRBJ2-7, with a possible D match to TRBD2 (6 bases). The germline V gene encodes CDR1 LNHNV and CDR2 YYDKDF (reference sequence). This CDR3 region has 14 residues. V was pared by 6 bases and J by 5 bases, with 17 bases between. The CDR3 DNA is TGTGCCACCAGGGGTGGACGGGAGTGGGACGAGCAGTACTTC. Residues: CATRGGREWDEQYF. The complete variable domain, with remaining parts taken from reference TRBV15 and TRBJ2-7, reads DAMVIQNPRYQVTQFGKPVTLSCSQTLNHNVMYWYQQKSSQAPKLLFHYYDKDFNNEADTPDNFQSRRPNTSFCFLDIRSPGLGDTAMYLCATRGGREWDEQYFGPGTRLTVT.

This chain connects TRBV9 to TRBJ2-2; unclear D gene. With 4 bases removed from V and 6 bases from J, the gap between germline ends came to 10 bases. CDR1 and CDR2 from the germline V gene are SGDLS and YYNGEE. This CDR3 spans 13 amino acids. The CDR3 sequence: CASSTFRAGELFF. The CDR3 nucleotides are TGTGCCAGCAGCACGTTTCGAGCCGGGGAGCTGTTTTTT. The complete variable domain, with remaining parts taken from reference TRBV9 and TRBJ2-2, reads DSGVTQTPKHLITATGQRVTLRCSPRSGDLSVYWYQQSLDQGLQFLIQYYNGEERAKGNILERFSAQQFPDLHSELNLSSLELGDSALYFCASSTFRAGELFFGEGSRLTVL.